This is a list of T cell receptor beta chains from one sample in a study of vaccination and CD4 T cells after COVID-19. TCRdb reanalysed the PCR reads using MiXCR and keeps one entry per CDR3 protein. The repertoire holds about 20,000 distinct CDR3 sequences, with around 58% as singletons. These receptors' targets are unknown. The sequencing input was CD4+ T cells from blood, cultured in vitro. The receptors derive from a human donor who had recovered from COVID-19. CDR3s include the opening cysteine and the closing phenylalanine or tryptophan. D genes are given only for firm matches. Size tells how often a clone was seen (once, few, many) or the class of an expanded clone, and some rows leave it out.

V	J	D	size	DNA	CDR3
TRBV10-3	TRBJ2-7	TRBD1	.	TGTGCCATCAGGGGACAGGGGGAAACGGGTCAGTACTTC	CAIRGQGETGQYF
TRBV7-6	TRBJ2-5	.	.	TGTGCCAGCAGCTCCCTGGGTCAAGAGACCCAGTACTTC	CASSSLGQETQYF
TRBV29-1	TRBJ1-2	.	.	TGCAGCGTTGGACAGCCTGGCTACACCTTC	CSVGQPGYTF
TRBV6-1	TRBJ1-5	TRBD1	.	TGTGCCAGCAGTCCCCGACAGGGGAGTCAGCCCCAGCATTTT	CASSPRQGSQPQHF
TRBV11-2	TRBJ1-1	.	.	TGTGCCAGCAGCTTGGGAGGTGAAGCTTTCTTT	CASSLGGEAFF
TRBV7-9	TRBJ2-7	.	.	TGTGCCAGCAGCTTAAGTTCGGTATCTAGAGAGCAGTACTTC	CASSLSSVSREQYF
TRBV11-3	TRBJ2-3	TRBD2	.	TGTGCCAGCAGCATCGGGACTAGCGGGAGCACAGATACGCAGTATTTT	CASSIGTSGSTDTQYF
TRBV6-2/TRBV6-3	TRBJ2-3	TRBD2	.	TGTGCCAGCAGTTACTCGACTAGCGGGCCATACACAGATACGCAGTATTTT	CASSYSTSGPYTDTQYF
TRBV19	TRBJ1-2	.	once	TGTGCCAGTAGAGTGGGGGCGGCATCTGGCTATGGCTACACCTTC	CASRVGAASGYGYTF
TRBV19	TRBJ1-5	.	.	TGTGCCAGTAGTCCCTCCTGGGGTGGAGGATATAGCAATCAGCCCCAGCATTTT	CASSPSWGGGYSNQPQHF
TRBV20-1	TRBJ1-1	.	.	TGCAGTGCCTCCAAGACAATCATGAACACTGAAGCTTTCTTT	CSASKTIMNTEAFF
TRBV19	TRBJ2-7	TRBD1	few	TGTGCCAGTAGTATAAACCGGGACAGCTACGAGCAGTACTTC	CASSINRDSYEQYF
TRBV11-3	TRBJ1-2	TRBD1	.	TGTGCCAGCAGCTTAAGGTCGGGACAGGGCTATGGCTACACCTTC	CASSLRSGQGYGYTF
TRBV11-2	TRBJ2-5	.	.	TGTGCCAGCAGCTCGCCGAGAAGGAGGGGGACCCAGTACTTC	CASSSPRRRGTQYF
TRBV27	TRBJ1-2	TRBD1	few	TGTGCCAGCAGTTTCCCCGACAGGGGGAATGGCTACACCTTC	CASSFPDRGNGYTF
TRBV7-4	TRBJ2-1	.	.	TGTGCCAGCAGCTTAGCGTTAGGGGGAGTCAGTTACAATGAGCAGTTCTTC	CASSLALGGVSYNEQFF
TRBV6-2/TRBV6-3	TRBJ1-5	.	few	TGTGCCAGCAGTAGCCTCGGGGGCGCTGGTCAGCCCCAGCATTTT	CASSSLGGAGQPQHF
TRBV7-2	TRBJ1-2	TRBD1	few	TGTGCCAGCAGCTTAGCGTTGACAGGGCAAAGCTACACCTTC	CASSLALTGQSYTF
TRBV2	TRBJ2-6	.	few	TGTGCCAGCGAGGGGTCCCTGATAATCTCTGGGGCCAACGTCCTGACTTTC	CASEGSLIISGANVLTF
TRBV30	TRBJ2-1	.	few	TGTGCCTGGAGTGTAGACAGCAACCTTTACAATGAGCAGTTCTTC	CAWSVDSNLYNEQFF
TRBV20-1	TRBJ1-2	.	.	TGCAGTGCTAGAGATCCCAACAGTAATGGCTACACCTTC	CSARDPNSNGYTF
TRBV2	TRBJ2-5	TRBD1	few	TGTGCCAGCAGTGGAACAGGGCAGGGGGCCCAGTACTTC	CASSGTGQGAQYF
TRBV18	TRBJ2-3	TRBD2	once	TGTGCCAGCTCACCAGGGCTAGCGGGAGCGACAGATACGCAGTATTTT	CASSPGLAGATDTQYF
TRBV20-1	TRBJ2-1	.	few	TGCAGTGCTAGCCCGACGGGCCCCTACAATGAGCAGTTCTTC	CSASPTGPYNEQFF
TRBV7-3	TRBJ2-1	TRBD2	.	TGTGCCAGCAGCAGGAGAGCGGGAGGAATAAATGAGCAGTTCTTC	CASSRRAGGINEQFF
TRBV7-2	TRBJ1-2	TRBD1	.	TGTGCCAGCAGCTTACCCACAGGGGATGTGGGCTACACCTTC	CASSLPTGDVGYTF
TRBV7-9	TRBJ2-5	.	.	TGTGCCAGCAGCTTAGGGACGGAGACCCAGTACTTC	CASSLGTETQYF